This T cell receptor beta chain was recovered during a study of blood T cell repertoires in COVID-19. For the study at large: The cDNA or gDNA used as material had been derived from T cells, B-cell-depleted T cells, or PBMCs.

V was pared by 2 bases and J by 1 base, with 4 bases of the junction left unmatched. Germline V gives CDR1 SGHNT, CDR2 YYREEE (reference sequence). CDR3 size: 16 residues. Clones were sequenced by immunoSEQ multiplex PCR, and TCRdb holds only the in-frame ones, with some missing. The repertoire has roughly 79,000 clones, roughly 78% of them found once; the top ten carry approximately 7%. The source material was peripheral blood. The clonotype comes from a human donor in a cohort sampled during active COVID-19. The chain uses TRBV5-4 and TRBJ2-5; 11 nucleotides line up with TRBD2. The CDR3 DNA reads as TGTGCCAGCAGCTTCCTAGCGGGGGGTCGCCAAGAGACCCAGTACTTC. The encoded protein is CASSFLAGGRQETQYF.